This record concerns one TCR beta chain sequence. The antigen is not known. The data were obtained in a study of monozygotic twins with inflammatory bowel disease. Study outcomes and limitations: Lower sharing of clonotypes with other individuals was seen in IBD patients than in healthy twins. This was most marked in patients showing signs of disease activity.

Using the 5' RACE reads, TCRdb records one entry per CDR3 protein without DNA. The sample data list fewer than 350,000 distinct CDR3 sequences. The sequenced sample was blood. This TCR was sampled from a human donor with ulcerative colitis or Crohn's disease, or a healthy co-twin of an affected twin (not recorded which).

CDR3 in amino acids: CASSGQTSMNTEAFF. The V and J genes are TRBV18 and TRBJ1-1; TCRdb reports TRBD1, a call that lacks DNA to check it against. Looked up from germline, CDR1 is KGHSH and CDR2 is LQKENI. The CDR3 has 15 amino acids.